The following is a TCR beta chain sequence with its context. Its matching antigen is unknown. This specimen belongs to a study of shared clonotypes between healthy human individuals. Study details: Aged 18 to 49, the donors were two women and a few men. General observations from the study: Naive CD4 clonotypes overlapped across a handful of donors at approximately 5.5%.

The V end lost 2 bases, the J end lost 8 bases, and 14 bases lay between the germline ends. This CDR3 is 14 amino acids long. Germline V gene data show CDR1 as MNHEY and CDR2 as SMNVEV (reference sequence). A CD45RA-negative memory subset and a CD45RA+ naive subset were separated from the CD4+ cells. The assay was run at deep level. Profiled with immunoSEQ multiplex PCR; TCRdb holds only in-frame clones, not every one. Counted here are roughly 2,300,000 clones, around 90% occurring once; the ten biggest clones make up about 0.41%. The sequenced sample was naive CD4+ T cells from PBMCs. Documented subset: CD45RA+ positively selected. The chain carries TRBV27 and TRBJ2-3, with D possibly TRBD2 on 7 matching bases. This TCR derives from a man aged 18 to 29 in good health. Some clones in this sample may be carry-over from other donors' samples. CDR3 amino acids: CASSLSGRGVTQYF. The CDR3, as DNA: TGTGCCAGCAGTTTAAGTGGGAGGGGGGTTACGCAGTATTTT.